The T cell receptor (beta chain) described here comes from a study of T cells expressing NK-cell markers. Background on the study: In sorted CD3+CD56+NKG2C+, CD3+CD56+NKG2C- and CD3+CD56-NKG2C+ T cells, TCR beta repertoires were obtained.

A 5'RACE template switching approach incorporating UMIs was used to make TCR beta cDNA. TCRdb re-called the 5' RACE reads; every CDR3 protein appears as one record, without DNA. The sample data list about 540,000 distinct CDR3 sequences. A note on this clonotype: Its specificity is not known.

Germline CDR1 GTSNPN, CDR2 SVGIG (reference sequence). The CDR3 is made up of 12 amino acids. Regarding the study as a whole: The study found these clonotypes also leading the CD3+CD56-NKG2C+ fraction in a few donors.

This clonotype originated in a young man in good health. Material: blood T cells: a sorted CD56 or NKG2C T cell subset, CD4+ or CD8+ T cells, or bulk PBMC T cells (not recorded which). V usage is TRBV30 and J usage is TRBJ2-5. The CDR3 here is CAWSANRETQYF.